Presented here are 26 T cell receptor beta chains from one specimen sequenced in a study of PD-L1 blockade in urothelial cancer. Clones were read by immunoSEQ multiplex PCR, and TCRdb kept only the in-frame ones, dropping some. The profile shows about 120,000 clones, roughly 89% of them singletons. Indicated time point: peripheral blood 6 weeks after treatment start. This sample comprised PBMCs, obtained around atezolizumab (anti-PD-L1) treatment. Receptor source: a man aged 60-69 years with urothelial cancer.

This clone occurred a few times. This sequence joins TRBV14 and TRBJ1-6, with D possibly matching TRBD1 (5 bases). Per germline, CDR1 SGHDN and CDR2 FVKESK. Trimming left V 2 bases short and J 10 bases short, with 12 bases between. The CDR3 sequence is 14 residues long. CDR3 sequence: CASSQSAGSSPLHF. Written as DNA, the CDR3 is TGTGCCAGCAGCCAATCGGCAGGGTCATCACCCCTCCACTTT. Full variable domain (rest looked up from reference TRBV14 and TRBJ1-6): EAGVTQFPSHSVIEKGQTVTLRCDPISGHDNLYWYRRVMGKEIKFLLHFVKESKQDESGMPNNRFLAERTGGTYSTLKVQPAELEDSGVYFCASSQSAGSSPLHFGNGTRLTVT.

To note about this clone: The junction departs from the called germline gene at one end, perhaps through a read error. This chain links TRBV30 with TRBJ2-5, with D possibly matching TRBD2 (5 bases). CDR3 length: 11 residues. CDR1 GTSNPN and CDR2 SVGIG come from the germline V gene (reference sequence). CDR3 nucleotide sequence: TGTGCCTGGAATCTGGGAGAGATCCAGTACTTC. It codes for CAWNLGEIQYF.

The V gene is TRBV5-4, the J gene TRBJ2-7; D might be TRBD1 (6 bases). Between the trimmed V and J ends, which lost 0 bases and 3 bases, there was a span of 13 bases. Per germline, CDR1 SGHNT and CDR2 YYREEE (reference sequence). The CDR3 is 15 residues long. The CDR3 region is CASSLGTATNYEQYF. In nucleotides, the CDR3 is TGTGCCAGCAGCTTGGGGACAGCCACAAACTACGAGCAGTACTTC.

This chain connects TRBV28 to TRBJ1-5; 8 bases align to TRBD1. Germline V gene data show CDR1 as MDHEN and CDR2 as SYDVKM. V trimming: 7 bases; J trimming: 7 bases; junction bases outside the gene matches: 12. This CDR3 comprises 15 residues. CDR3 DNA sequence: TGTGCCAGCAATCCCGGACAGGGAGGGTGGCAGCCCCAGCATTTT. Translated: CASNPGQGGWQPQHF.

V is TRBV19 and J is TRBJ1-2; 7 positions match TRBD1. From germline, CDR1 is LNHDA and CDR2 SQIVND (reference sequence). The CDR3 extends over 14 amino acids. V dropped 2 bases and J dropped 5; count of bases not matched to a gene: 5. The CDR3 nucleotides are TGTGCCAGTAGTATAAGTTCGGGACAGTATGGCTACACCTTC. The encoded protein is CASSISSGQYGYTF.

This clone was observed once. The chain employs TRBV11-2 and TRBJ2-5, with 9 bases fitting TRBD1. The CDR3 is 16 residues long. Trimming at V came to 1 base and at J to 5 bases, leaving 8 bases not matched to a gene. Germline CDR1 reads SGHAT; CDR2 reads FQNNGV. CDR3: CASSLVGNRGRETQYF. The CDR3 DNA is TGTGCCAGCAGCTTAGTCGGGAACAGGGGGCGGGAGACCCAGTACTTC. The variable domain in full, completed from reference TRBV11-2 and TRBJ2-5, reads EAGVAQSPRYKIIEKRQSVAFWCNPISGHATLYWYQQILGQGPKLLIQFQNNGVVDDSQLPKDRFSAERLKGVDSTLKIQPAKLEDSAVYLCASSLVGNRGRETQYFGPGTRLLVL.

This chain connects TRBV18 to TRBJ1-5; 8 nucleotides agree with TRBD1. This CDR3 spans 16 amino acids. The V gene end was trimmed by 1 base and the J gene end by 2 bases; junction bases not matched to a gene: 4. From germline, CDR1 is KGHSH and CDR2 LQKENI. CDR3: CASSPRTDRGNQPQHF. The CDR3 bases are TGTGCCAGCTCACCACGGACGGACAGGGGCAATCAGCCCCAGCATTTT.

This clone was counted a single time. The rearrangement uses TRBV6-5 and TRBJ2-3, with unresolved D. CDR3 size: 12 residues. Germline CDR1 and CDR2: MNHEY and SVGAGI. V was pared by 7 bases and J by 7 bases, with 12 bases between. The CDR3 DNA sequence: TGTGCCAGCACCTCCTTTGGCAATACGCAGTATTTT. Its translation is CASTSFGNTQYF.

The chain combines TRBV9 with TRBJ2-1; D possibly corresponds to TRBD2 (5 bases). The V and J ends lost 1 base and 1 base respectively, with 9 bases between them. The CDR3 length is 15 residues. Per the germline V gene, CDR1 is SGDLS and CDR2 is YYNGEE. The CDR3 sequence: CASSVSGESYNEQFF. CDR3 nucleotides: TGTGCCAGCAGCGTATCCGGGGAATCCTACAATGAGCAGTTCTTC.

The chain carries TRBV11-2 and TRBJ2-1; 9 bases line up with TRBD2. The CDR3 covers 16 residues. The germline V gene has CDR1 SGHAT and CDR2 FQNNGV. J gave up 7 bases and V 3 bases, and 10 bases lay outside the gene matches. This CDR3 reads CASSFRRAGGKNEQFF. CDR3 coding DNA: TGTGCCAGCAGCTTCCGCCGAGCGGGAGGTAAAAATGAGCAGTTCTTC.

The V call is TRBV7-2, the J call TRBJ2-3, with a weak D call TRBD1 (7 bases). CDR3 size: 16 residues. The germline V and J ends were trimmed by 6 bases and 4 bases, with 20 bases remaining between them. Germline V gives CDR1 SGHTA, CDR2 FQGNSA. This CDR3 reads CASRLAGGLVPDTQYF. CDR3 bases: TGTGCCAGCAGGCTCGCAGGGGGGCTTGTTCCAGATACGCAGTATTTT.

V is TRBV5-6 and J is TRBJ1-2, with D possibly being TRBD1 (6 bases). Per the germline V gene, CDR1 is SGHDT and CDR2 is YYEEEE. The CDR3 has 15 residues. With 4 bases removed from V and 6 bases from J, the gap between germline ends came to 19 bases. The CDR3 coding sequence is TGTGCCAGCAGCCCCGGGGGGGCAGGGGATCATGGCTACACCTTC. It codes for CASSPGGAGDHGYTF. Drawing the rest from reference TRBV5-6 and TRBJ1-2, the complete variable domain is DAGVTQSPTHLIKTRGQQVTLRCSPKSGHDTVSWYQQALGQGPQFIFQYYEEEERQRGNFPDRFSGHQFPNYSSELNVNALLLGDSALYLCASSPGGAGDHGYTFGSGTRLTVV.

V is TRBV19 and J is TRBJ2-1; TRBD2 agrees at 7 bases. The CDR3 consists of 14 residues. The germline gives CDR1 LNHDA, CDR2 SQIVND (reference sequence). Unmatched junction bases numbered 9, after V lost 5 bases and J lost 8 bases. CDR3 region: CASSGPGTIHEQFF. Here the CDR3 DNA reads TGTGCCAGTAGTGGACCAGGGACTATCCATGAGCAGTTCTTC.

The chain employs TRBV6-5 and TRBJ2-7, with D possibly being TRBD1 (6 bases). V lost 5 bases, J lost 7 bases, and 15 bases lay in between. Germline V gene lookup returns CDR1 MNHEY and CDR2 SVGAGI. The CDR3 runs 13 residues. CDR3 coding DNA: TGTGCCAGCAGTAAAGAGACAGGAGTGGAGCAGTACTTC. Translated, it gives CASSKETGVEQYF.

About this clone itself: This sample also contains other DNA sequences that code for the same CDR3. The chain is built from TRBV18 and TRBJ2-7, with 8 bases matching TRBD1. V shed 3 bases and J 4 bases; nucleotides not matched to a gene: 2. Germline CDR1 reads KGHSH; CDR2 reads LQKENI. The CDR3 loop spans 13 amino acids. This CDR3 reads CASSPGQDYEQYF. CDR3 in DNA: TGTGCCAGCTCACCGGGACAGGATTACGAGCAGTACTTC.

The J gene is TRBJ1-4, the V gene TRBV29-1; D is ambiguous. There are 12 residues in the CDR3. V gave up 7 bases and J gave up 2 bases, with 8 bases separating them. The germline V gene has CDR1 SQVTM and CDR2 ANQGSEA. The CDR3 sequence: CSGLGTNEKLFF. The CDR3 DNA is TGCAGCGGGCTCGGGACTAATGAAAAACTGTTTTTT.

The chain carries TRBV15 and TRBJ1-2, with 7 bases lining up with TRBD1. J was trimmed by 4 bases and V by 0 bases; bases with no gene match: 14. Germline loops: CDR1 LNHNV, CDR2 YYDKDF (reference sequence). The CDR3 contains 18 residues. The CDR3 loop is CATSRDWGSVGGAYGYTF. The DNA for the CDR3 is TGTGCCACCAGCAGAGATTGGGGGTCCGTAGGGGGCGCCTATGGCTACACCTTC.

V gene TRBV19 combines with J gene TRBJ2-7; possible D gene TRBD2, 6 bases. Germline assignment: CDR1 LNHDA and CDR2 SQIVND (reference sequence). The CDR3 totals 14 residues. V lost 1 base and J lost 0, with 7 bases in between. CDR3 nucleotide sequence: TGTGCCAGTAGTATAGCGGGAGACTCCTACGAGCAGTACTTC. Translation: CASSIAGDSYEQYF.

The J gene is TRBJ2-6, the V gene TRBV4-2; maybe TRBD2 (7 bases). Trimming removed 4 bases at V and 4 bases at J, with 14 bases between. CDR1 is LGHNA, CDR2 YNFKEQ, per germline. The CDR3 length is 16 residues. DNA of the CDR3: TGTGCCAGCAGCCTACTCGGGGGGCCAGGGGCCAACGTCCTGACTTTC. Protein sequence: CASSLLGGPGANVLTF.

The CDR3 protein is CASLSGGASDNEQFF. The CDR3 DNA reads as TGTGCCAGCCTCAGCGGGGGGGCGTCAGACAATGAGCAGTTCTTC. This chain joins TRBV28 and TRBJ2-1, with 10 nucleotides matching TRBD2. The V and J ends lost 8 bases and 5 bases, in that order; junction bases with no gene match: 9. This CDR3 comprises 15 residues. Germline V gives CDR1 MDHEN, CDR2 SYDVKM.

CDR3 region: CASSLDHLRQETQYF. For the CDR3, the DNA is TGTGCCAGCAGCTTGGACCACCTCAGACAAGAGACCCAGTACTTC. The chain couples TRBV5-5 to TRBJ2-5; unclear D gene. The germline gives CDR1 SGHKS, CDR2 YYEKEE (reference sequence). V lost 0 bases to trimming and J lost 2 bases, with 11 bases between them. The CDR3 has 15 residues.

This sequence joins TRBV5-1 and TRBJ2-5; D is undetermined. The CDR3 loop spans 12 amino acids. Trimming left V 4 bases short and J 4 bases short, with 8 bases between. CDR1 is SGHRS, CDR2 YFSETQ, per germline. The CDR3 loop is CASSPELETQYF. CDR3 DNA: TGCGCCAGCAGCCCGGAGCTAGAGACCCAGTACTTC. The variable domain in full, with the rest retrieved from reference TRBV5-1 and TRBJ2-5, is KAGVTQTPRYLIKTRGQQVTLSCSPISGHRSVSWYQQTPGQGLQFLFEYFSETQRNKGNFPGRFSGRQFSNSRSEMNVSTLELGDSALYLCASSPELETQYFGPGTRLLVL.

CDR3: CASSSGAGEVREQYF. CDR3 coding DNA: TGTGCCAGCAGCTCCGGGGCGGGGGAGGTTCGCGAGCAGTACTTC. The chain employs TRBV5-4 and TRBJ2-7; 7 nucleotides agree with TRBD2. Trimming removed 3 bases from V and 6 bases from J; junction bases left unmatched: 12. This CDR3 comprises 15 residues. From germline, CDR1 is SGHNT and CDR2 YYREEE (reference sequence).

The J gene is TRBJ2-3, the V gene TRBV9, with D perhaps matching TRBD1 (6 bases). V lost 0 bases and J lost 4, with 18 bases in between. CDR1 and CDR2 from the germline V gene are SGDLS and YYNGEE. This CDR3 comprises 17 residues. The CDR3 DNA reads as TGTGCCAGCAGCGTAGCTGTTGGGGGCAGCTTCTCAGATACGCAGTATTTT. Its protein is CASSVAVGGSFSDTQYF.

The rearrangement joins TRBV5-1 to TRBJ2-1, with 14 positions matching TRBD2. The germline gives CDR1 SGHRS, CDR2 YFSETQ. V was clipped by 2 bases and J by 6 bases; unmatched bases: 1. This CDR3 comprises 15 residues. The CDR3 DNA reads TGCGCCAGCAGCTTAGGGACTAGCGGGAGCAATGAGCAGTTCTTC. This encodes CASSLGTSGSNEQFF. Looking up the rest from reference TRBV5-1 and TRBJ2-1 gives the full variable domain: KAGVTQTPRYLIKTRGQQVTLSCSPISGHRSVSWYQQTPGQGLQFLFEYFSETQRNKGNFPGRFSGRQFSNSRSEMNVSTLELGDSALYLCASSLGTSGSNEQFFGPGTRLTVL.

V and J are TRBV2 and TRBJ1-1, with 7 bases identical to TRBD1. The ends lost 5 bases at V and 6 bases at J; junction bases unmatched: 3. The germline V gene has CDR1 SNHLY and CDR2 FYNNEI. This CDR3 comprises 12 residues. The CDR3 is CASSKGTAEAFF. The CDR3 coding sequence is TGTGCCAGCAGTAAAGGGACAGCTGAAGCTTTCTTT. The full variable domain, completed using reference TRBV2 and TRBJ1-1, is EPEVTQTPSHQVTQMGQEVILRCVPISNHLYFYWYRQILGQKVEFLVSFYNNEISEKSEIFDDQFSVERPDGSNFTLKIRSTKLEDSAMYFCASSKGTAEAFFGQGTRLTVV.